The 21 T cell receptor beta chains given below trace back to one sample, sequenced in a study of blood T cell repertoires in COVID-19. Libraries were prepared by immunoSEQ multiplex PCR; TCRdb keeps only in-frame clonotypes and omits some of them. The data hold 120,000 to 150,000 clones, with more than 75% observed a single time. Sequenced material: peripheral blood. These receptors all stem from a human donor with acute or convalescent COVID-19. The donor label of this sample is uncertain.

This clone came up a few times. The chain links TRBV21-1 to TRBJ2-5; TRBD1 was called by the table and not checked on the DNA. TRBV21-1 is tagged as a pseudogene. The CDR3 loop spans 12 amino acids. The CDR3 sequence is CASSKERTVRDF. Written as DNA, the CDR3 is TGTGCCAGCAGCAAAGAAAGGACAGTAAGGGACTTC.

The chain combines TRBV6-5 with TRBJ2-2, with D possibly being TRBD2 (6 bases). Deletions cut 8 bases from V and 3 bases from J, with 10 bases between. CDR3 length: 13 amino acids. Germline lookup yields CDR1 MNHEY and CDR2 SVGAGI. CDR3 sequence reads: CASGAGYTGELFF. The CDR3 coding sequence is TGTGCCAGCGGGGCGGGATACACCGGGGAGCTGTTTTTT.

This clone occurred a few times. The gene calls are TRBV7-3 and TRBJ2-2; TRBD2 is a possible D gene (5 bases). This CDR3 is built from 13 residues. Germline CDR1 and CDR2: SGHTA and FQGTGA. Trimming took off 3 bases at V and 4 bases at J, with 6 bases between the two ends. Written as DNA, the CDR3 is TGTGCCAGCAGCTTTACTAGCACCGGGGAGCTGTTTTTT. This codes for CASSFTSTGELFF.

This chain joins TRBV28 and TRBJ2-5, with a weak D call TRBD1 (6 bases). Germline values: CDR1 MDHEN, CDR2 SYDVKM. V was cut by 1 base and J by 5 bases, with 11 bases left in between. This CDR3 region has 14 residues. The CDR3 bases are TGTGCCAGCAGTTTATTACAGGGTAGGGAGACCCAGTACTTC. Translation: CASSLLQGRETQYF.

The V gene is TRBV6-6, the J gene TRBJ2-2; 12 bases line up with TRBD1. The CDR3 covers 15 residues. CDR1 is MNHNY and CDR2 is SVGAGI in the germline V gene (reference sequence). Trimming took 6 bases from V and 7 from J; bases not matched to a gene: 6. CDR3 region: CASRPGQGAIGELFF. As DNA, the CDR3 is TGTGCCAGCAGACCGGGACAGGGGGCAATCGGGGAGCTGTTTTTT.

CDR3 sequence (DNA): TGTGCCTGCAATCACAGGGCGTATAATGAAAAACTGTTTTTT. Its translation: CACNHRAYNEKLFF. The chain combines TRBV30 with TRBJ1-4; TRBD1 might be the D (6 bases). There are 14 residues in the CDR3. V was clipped by 6 bases and J by 4 bases, with 15 bases between them. The germline V gene encodes CDR1 GTSNPN and CDR2 SVGIG (reference sequence).

The rearrangement uses TRBV12-3 or TRBV12-4 and TRBJ1-5, with D unclear. This CDR3 has 12 residues. V lost 5 bases and J 7 bases, leaving 9 bases between the germline ends. CDR3 loop: CASSLVSQPQHF. The CDR3 nucleotides are TGTGCCAGCAGTCTAGTATCCCAGCCCCAGCATTTT.

The chain employs TRBV12-3 or TRBV12-4 and TRBJ1-1, with D unresolved. The CDR3 contains 13 residues. Trimming stripped 6 bases from V and 4 bases from J, with 12 bases between. The CDR3 DNA sequence: TGTGCCAGCAGGAATGCTGCGGCCACTGAAGCTTTCTTT. Translated, it gives CASRNAAATEAFF.

The chain couples TRBV6-5 to TRBJ2-7; no reliable D call. Trimming took off 6 bases at V and 3 bases at J, with 9 bases between the two ends. CDR1 and CDR2 (germline): MNHEY, SVGAGI. CDR3 size: 12 residues. The CDR3 sequence is CASSLNGYEQYV. The CDR3 DNA follows: TGTGCCAGCAGCCTAAATGGCTACGAGCAGTACGTC.

This clone was seen a few times. The J gene is TRBJ2-3, the V gene TRBV5-1; 10 bases line up with TRBD1. The CDR3 runs to 14 residues. The V gene's germline CDR1 is SGHRS and CDR2 YFSETQ. Trimming took 4 bases from V and 6 from J; bases not matched to a gene: 5. The CDR3 nucleotides read TGCGCCAGCAGCATACCGGGACAGGGGGATACGCAGTATTTT. This codes for CASSIPGQGDTQYF.

V and J are TRBV9 and TRBJ1-1; TRBD1 aligns across 7 bases. Germline CDR1 and CDR2: SGDLS and YYNGEE. The CDR3 has 15 residues. Trimming took 0 bases from V and 9 from J; bases not matched to a gene: 11. The CDR3: CASSVVVEGADQAFF. The CDR3, as DNA: TGTGCCAGCAGCGTAGTGGTAGAGGGGGCAGACCAAGCTTTCTTT.

This chain links TRBV2 with TRBJ1-5; maybe TRBD1 (6 bases). V dropped 4 bases and J dropped 1 base, with 20 bases sitting between them. The CDR3 is made up of 18 amino acids. Germline lookup yields CDR1 SNHLY and CDR2 FYNNEI. In nucleotides, the CDR3 is TGTGCCAGCAGTGTGAGTGAGGGAGTAAGGGGGAGCAATCAGCCCCAGCATTTT. It codes for CASSVSEGVRGSNQPQHF.

The sample holds a few counts of this clone. The gene calls are TRBV7-2 and TRBJ1-2, with 7 nucleotides matching TRBD1. The CDR3 extends over 14 amino acids. Trimming cost V 7 bases and J 4 bases; bases outside gene matches: 9. Germline V gene sequence: CDR1 SGHTA, CDR2 FQGNSA. The CDR3 DNA reads TGTGCCAGCAACCCAGGGGGGAACCTCTATGGCTACACCTTC. Protein: CASNPGGNLYGYTF.

The chain combines TRBV6-1 with TRBJ1-3; D is possibly TRBD1 (5 bases). CDR3 size: 14 residues. Germline CDR1 reads MNHNS; CDR2 reads SASEGT. V lost 6 bases and J 2 bases, leaving 11 bases between the germline ends. The CDR3: CASRSDRTGNTIYF. The CDR3 DNA reads as TGTGCCAGCAGATCTGACAGAACTGGAAACACCATATATTTT.

The rearrangement joins TRBV6-5 to TRBJ1-4; 7 nucleotides match TRBD1. The V segment lost 3 bases and the J segment 7 bases; nucleotides outside the gene matches: 11. The CDR3 length is 16 residues. From germline, CDR1 is MNHEY and CDR2 SVGAGI. As DNA, the CDR3 is TGTGCCAGCAGTTATTCAGGACAGGCGGGGGGTGAAAAACTGTTTTTT. It codes for CASSYSGQAGGEKLFF.

This chain uses TRBV11-1 with TRBJ2-5, with TRBD1 identical over 7 bases. The V segment lost 5 bases and the J segment 2 bases; nucleotides outside the gene matches: 5. Germline CDR1 and CDR2: SGHAT and FQDESV (reference sequence). The CDR3 is 14 amino acids. The CDR3 spells CASSGRDRQETQYF. CDR3 sequence (DNA): TGTGCCAGCAGCGGCCGGGACAGACAAGAGACCCAGTACTTC. Supplemented by reference TRBV11-1 and TRBJ2-5, the full variable domain reads EAEVAQSPRYKITEKSQAVAFWCDPISGHATLYWYRQILGQGPELLVQFQDESVVDDSQLPKDRFSAERLKGVDSTLKIQPAELGDSAMYLCASSGRDRQETQYFGPGTRLLVL.

This clone was picked up one time. The rearrangement joins TRBV3-1 (or the pseudogene TRBV3-2) to TRBJ1-5; tentative D call: TRBD1 (5 bases). Germline CDR1 is LGHDT and CDR2 is YNNKEL (reference sequence). The CDR3 extends over 14 amino acids. V was shortened by 5 bases and J by 4 bases, with 12 bases between the two germline ends. The CDR3 loop reads CASSAPGLNQPQHF. CDR3 DNA sequence: TGTGCCAGCAGCGCGCCGGGACTTAATCAGCCCCAGCATTTT.

The rearrangement links TRBV4-2 to TRBJ1-3, with 8 bases that match TRBD1. The CDR3 is 14 residues long. Germline V gene sequence: CDR1 LGHNA, CDR2 YNFKEQ. Germline trimming cut 4 bases from V and 9 bases from J; bases unmatched to any gene: 8. The CDR3, as DNA: TGTGCCAGCAGCCCTGGACAGGGTCCTAGCACCATATATTTT. Translated: CASSPGQGPSTIYF.

This rearrangement joins TRBV10-3 to TRBJ1-2; 8 positions match TRBD1. Germline values: CDR1 ENHRY, CDR2 SYGVKD. The ends lost 6 bases at V and 7 bases at J; junction bases unmatched: 7. This CDR3 has 13 residues. CDR3 residues: CAISSIGQGGYTF. The CDR3 DNA reads TGTGCCATCAGCTCGATTGGACAGGGTGGCTACACCTTC.

The chain uses TRBV10-3 and TRBJ2-7; D is perhaps TRBD2 (5 bases). The length of the CDR3 is 15 residues. The V end lost 10 bases, the J end lost 0 bases, and 19 bases lay between the germline ends. Germline CDR1 and CDR2: ENHRY and SYGVKD. The CDR3 protein is CATAAVERSSYEQYF. The CDR3 DNA reads TGTGCCACCGCCGCCGTGGAGCGGTCCTCCTACGAGCAGTACTTC.

The J gene is TRBJ1-5, the V gene TRBV7-6; 7 bases match TRBD1. The CDR3 covers 15 residues. With 5 bases clipped from V and 2 bases from J, the junction kept 6 bases outside the gene matches. In germline, CDR1 is SGHVS, CDR2 FNYEAQ. The CDR3 is CASSPRTGGNQPQHF. The CDR3 DNA is TGTGCCAGCAGCCCCAGGACAGGAGGCAATCAGCCCCAGCATTTT.